This T cell receptor beta chain is drawn from a study of blood T cells in healthy people across ages. Notes on the study in general: Lack of knowledge of donor CMV status possibly confounded expanded clonotype changes.

About this clonotype itself: The antigen is unknown.

The J segment lost 13 bases and the V segment lost 0 bases, leaving 21 bases of the junction unmatched. The CDR3 runs to 19 residues. CDR1 and CDR2 from the germline V gene are ENHRY and SYGVKD. Through a sample-barcoded 5' primer and a J-beta primer mix, a second PCR was run for roughly 6 to 12 cycles. The authors tagged each cDNA molecule using a template-switch adaptor with 12 random nucleotides. Samples each returned at least 3 million CDR3-containing paired-end reads. Each CDR3 protein gets one entry after TCRdb re-called the 5' RACE reads with MiXCR. The sample shows fewer than 800,000 distinct CDR3 sequences, 45% to 50% of them seen only once.

This sequence originates from a woman aged 55-75 years in good health. Source material: blood. The V and J genes are TRBV10-3 and TRBJ2-4; 10 positions match TRBD1. In DNA, the CDR3 is TGTGCCATCAGTGAGTCGACTCAGGGGAGGGACAGGGGACCGTGGGAGCAGTACTTC. Amino acid sequence: CAISESTQGRDRGPWEQYF.